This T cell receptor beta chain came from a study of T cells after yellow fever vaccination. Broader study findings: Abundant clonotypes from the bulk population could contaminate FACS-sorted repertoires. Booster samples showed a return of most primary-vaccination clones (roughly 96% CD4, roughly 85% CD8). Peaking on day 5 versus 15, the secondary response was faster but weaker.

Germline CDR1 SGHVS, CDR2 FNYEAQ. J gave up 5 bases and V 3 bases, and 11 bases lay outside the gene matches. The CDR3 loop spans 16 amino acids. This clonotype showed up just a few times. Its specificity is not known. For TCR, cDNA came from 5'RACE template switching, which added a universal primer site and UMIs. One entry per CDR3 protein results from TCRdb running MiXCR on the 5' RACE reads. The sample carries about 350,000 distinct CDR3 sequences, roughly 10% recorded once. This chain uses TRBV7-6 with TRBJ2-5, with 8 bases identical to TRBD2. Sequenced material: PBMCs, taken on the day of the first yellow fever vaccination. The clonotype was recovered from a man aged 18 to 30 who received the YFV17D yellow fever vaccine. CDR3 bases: TGTGCCAGCAGCTTCGGGGTTTTTAGCGGGGTGGAGACCCAGTACTTC. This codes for CASSFGVFSGVETQYF.